This T cell receptor beta chain was sequenced in a study of OX40 agonist ivuxolimab in advanced cancers. In the study overall: Ivuxolimab was an agonistic, fully human IgG2 monoclonal antibody directed against OX40 (CD134), a costimulatory receptor. Intravenous ivuxolimab was administered to patients every 2 weeks at six dose levels: 0.01, 0.1, 0.3, 1.5, 3 and 10 mg/kg. Among the approximately 50 dose-escalation patients, some 20 had hepatocellular carcinoma, 15 or so melanoma, 9 renal cell carcinoma and 9 head and neck cancer. A male proportion of 75% to 85% and a mean age of roughly 58 years, ranging from about 20 to 85, were recorded for the dose-escalation cohort. Prior anti-PD-1, anti-PD-L1 or anti-CTLA-4 therapy was permitted, and about 40% of dose-escalation patients had received checkpoint inhibitors. Three dose-escalation patients achieved partial responses, one with hepatocellular carcinoma and two with cutaneous melanoma. Peripheral TCRbeta sequencing was intended to test whether TCR sequence diversity was altered and clonal T-cell expansion was caused by ivuxolimab. The paper reports the monotherapy dose-escalation portion (N of about 54 patients) of the phase I ivuxolimab trial.

Note on this clone: It has no known antigen specificity. No per-base quality is available; no much larger clone lies one base away.

Genomic DNA was extracted from sorted cells for sequencing of the TCRbeta CDR3 region. The immunoSEQ Assay was used to sequence the TCRbeta CDR3 regions. TCRdb limited this immuneACCESS table to in-frame rearrangements with V and J called. A share of clones is missing; checked studies link under half to unresolved V genes, and the rest is unexplained. In all, the sample holds around 48,000 clones, and approximately 88% of those were seen once. The top ten clonotypes cover roughly 1.1% of the sample. The trial excluded patients who had a history of autoimmune disease or who were on systemic immunosuppression. In every dose cohort, peripheral blood was drawn for TCR sequencing at baseline, cycle 4 day 1, and cycle 7 day 1. The samples were taken from a phase I, first-in-human, multicenter, open-label dose-escalation trial of ivuxolimab. The trial enrolled adults with locally advanced or metastatic head and neck squamous cell, hepatocellular, melanoma or renal cell carcinoma. Before TCR sequencing, CD4+ T cells and CD8+ T cells were sorted from peripheral blood as separate populations.

Results the study describes overall, beyond this receptor: Low levels of normalized T-cell clonal expansion were also seen in some patients who did not respond. In partial responders in the 0.1-3.0 mg/kg groups, normalized peripheral clonal expansion was found to be among the lowest, especially among CD8+ T cells. The antigen specificity of the clonally expanded peripheral T cells was not determined. At doses of 0.1 to 3.0 mg/kg, clonal expansion of both CD4+ and CD8+ T cells in blood was seen between baseline and week 6. After ivuxolimab, CD8+ T cells had more expanded clones than CD4+ T cells on average.

The sequence came from an adult with an advanced solid tumor such as melanoma, head and neck, liver or kidney cancer. Source: CD4+ or CD8+ T cells sorted from blood, taken in a trial of the OX40 agonist ivuxolimab.

The CDR3: CASPSPGGNTIYF. In nucleotides, the sequence is TGTGCCAGCCCTTCGCCAGGGGGAAACACCATATATTTT. The chain uses TRBV6-5 and TRBJ1-3; TRBD1 is possibly the D segment (5 matching bases). V and J lose 8 bases and 4 bases, and a span of 12 bases separates them. Spanning cysteine to phenylalanine, the CDR3 consists of 13 amino acids. Only the CDR3 region is kept as DNA, spanning 39 bases read in frame from base 1. CDR1 and CDR2 are drawn from the germline V gene: MNHEY, SVGAGI.